These 10 T cell receptor beta chains were sequenced from one sample in a study of T-cell reconstitution after alpha-beta-depleted transplantation in children. Molecular barcoding with unique molecular identifiers was used for the TCRbeta library. TCRdb reanalysed the PCR reads using MiXCR and keeps one entry per CDR3 protein. The sample includes more than 300,000 distinct CDR3 sequences, around 15% seen only once; the top ten take about 41%. The sample consisted of PBMCs, mostly from graft donor cells, taken 360 days after TCRalphabeta/CD19-depleted stem cell transplant. The receptors shown here come from a male patient aged 2-15 years who had a stem cell transplant for acute lymphoblastic leukemia, so the T cells may come from the graft donor.

This clonotype was found many times. The CDR3 spells CSASGGESSGNTIYF. The CDR3 DNA is TGCAGTGCTAGTGGTGGGGAGTCCTCTGGAAACACCATATATTTT. The chain joins TRBV20-1 to TRBJ1-3; D gene uncertain. V gave up 3 bases and J gave up 0 bases, with 12 bases separating them. The CDR3 length is 15 residues. The V gene's germline CDR1 is DFQATT and CDR2 SNEGSKA (reference sequence).

This clonotype has only a few counts. The gene calls are TRBV19 and TRBJ2-2; D not resolved. Trimming removed 2 bases at V and 2 bases at J, with 6 bases between. There are 14 residues in the CDR3. Germline V gives CDR1 LNHDA, CDR2 SQIVND (reference sequence). The CDR3 nucleotides are TGTGCCAGTAGTATACTTGCAAACACCGGGGAGCTGTTTTTT. This translates into CASSILANTGELFF.

This clonotype was recorded at least ten times. The gene calls are TRBV29-1 and TRBJ2-7; a possible D gene is TRBD2 (6 bases). CDR1 SQVTM and CDR2 ANQGSEA come from the germline V gene. The CDR3 has 11 residues. V was pared by 7 bases and J by 2 bases, with 9 bases between. In nucleotides, the CDR3 is TGCAGCGGCGGGGCGGCCTACGAGCAGTACTTC. This gives the protein CSGGAAYEQYF.

The V gene is TRBV7-6, the J gene TRBJ1-1; D might be TRBD1 (6 bases). V shed 0 bases and J shed 11 bases, with 13 bases lying between them. The CDR3 covers 13 residues. In germline, CDR1 is SGHVS, CDR2 FNYEAQ. The CDR3 DNA reads as TGTGCCAGCAGCTTAGCCCGCCCAGGGGTGGCTTTCTTT. Translation gives CASSLARPGVAFF. The complete variable domain, with remaining parts taken from reference TRBV7-6 and TRBJ1-1, reads GAGVSQSPRYKVTKRGQDVALRCDPISGHVSLYWYRQALGQGPEFLTYFNYEAQQDKSGLPNDRFSAERPEGSISTLTIQRTEQRDSAMYRCASSLARPGVAFFGQGTRLTVV.

The genes are TRBV27 and TRBJ2-6, with D unresolved. Between the trimmed V and J ends, which lost 2 bases and 2 bases, there was a span of 4 bases. Germline CDR1 and CDR2: MNHEY and SMNVEV (reference sequence). The CDR3 is 14 residues long. In DNA form, the CDR3 reads TGTGCCAGCAGTTTAATACCTGGGGCCAACGTCCTGACTTTC. Amino acids: CASSLIPGANVLTF.

This clonotype was seen at least ten times. The chain employs TRBV12-3 or TRBV12-4 and TRBJ2-1; no reliable D call. Trimming took off 6 bases at V and 12 bases at J, with 18 bases between the two ends. The CDR3 is made up of 13 amino acids. CDR3 region: CASRLWALKGQFF. CDR3 nucleotides: TGTGCCAGCAGGCTTTGGGCCTTAAAAGGGCAGTTCTTC.

In this sample, this clonotype turned up a few times. The CDR3 spells CASSLGQRDYSYEQYF. CDR3 DNA: TGTGCCAGCAGCTTAGGACAGCGGGACTACTCCTACGAGCAGTACTTC. This chain uses TRBV7-9 with TRBJ2-7, with 7 bases matching TRBD2. Trimming took 1 base from V and 0 from J; bases not matched to a gene: 6. The germline gives CDR1 SEHNR, CDR2 FQNEAQ (reference sequence). This CDR3 region has 16 residues.

The chain combines TRBV5-1 with TRBJ1-4; 8 positions match TRBD1. CDR3 length: 15 amino acids. Germline-derived CDR1 and CDR2 are SGHRS and YFSETQ. V trimming: 0 bases; J trimming: 5 bases; junction bases outside the gene matches: 3. The CDR3 DNA sequence: TGCGCCAGCAGCTTGGGGGACAGGCCGAATGAAAAACTGTTTTTT. Encoded protein: CASSLGDRPNEKLFF.

This clonotype was picked up a small number of times. The genes are TRBV30 and TRBJ1-2; D gene unclear. Trimming took 2 bases from V and 4 from J, leaving 11 bases between them. Germline V gene lookup returns CDR1 GTSNPN and CDR2 SVGIG (reference sequence). CDR3 length: 13 amino acids. DNA for the CDR3: TGTGCCTGGAGTTCGGACTTTTTCTATGGCTACACCTTC. This sequence encodes CAWSSDFFYGYTF.

In this sample, this clonotype turned up many times. V is TRBV10-3 and J is TRBJ2-6; 9 bases are shared with TRBD1. V trimming: 6 bases; J trimming: 2 bases; junction bases outside the gene matches: 11. The CDR3 covers 18 residues. Per the germline V gene, CDR1 is ENHRY and CDR2 is SYGVKD. For the CDR3, the DNA is TGTGCCATCAGCCGGACGGGACAGGGAGATACTGGGGCCAACGTCCTGACTTTC. Protein sequence: CAISRTGQGDTGANVLTF.